This record looks at one T cell receptor beta chain sequence and its context. Its antigen is as yet unknown. The use of a sample-barcoded 5' primer and a J-beta primer mix characterized a second PCR of about 7 to 12 cycles. A template-switch adaptor that had 12 random nucleotides put a tag on each cDNA molecule. TCRdb ran MiXCR on the 5' RACE reads and lists one entry per CDR3 protein. The table records under 750,000 distinct CDR3 sequences, 45% to 55% of them present only once. Trimming shortened V by 5 bases and J by 6 bases, and 13 bases separated the two germline ends. The CDR3 is 14 residues long. Per germline, CDR1 WSHSY and CDR2 SAAADI. These data originate in a study of blood T cells in healthy people across ages. Study-level background: Every two T cells gave about one barcoded beta molecule via template switching. General study results and limits: It was held that diversity estimates obtained from one million T cells represented underestimates.

This sequence was found in a man of 80 years or more in good health. Sequenced material: blood. The chain uses TRBV10-2 and TRBJ1-4; the D gene is possibly TRBD1 (6 bases). The chain's CDR3 is CASSYSRGYEKLFF. CDR3 DNA sequence: TGCGCCAGCAGTTATTCCAGGGGTTATGAAAAACTGTTTTTT.